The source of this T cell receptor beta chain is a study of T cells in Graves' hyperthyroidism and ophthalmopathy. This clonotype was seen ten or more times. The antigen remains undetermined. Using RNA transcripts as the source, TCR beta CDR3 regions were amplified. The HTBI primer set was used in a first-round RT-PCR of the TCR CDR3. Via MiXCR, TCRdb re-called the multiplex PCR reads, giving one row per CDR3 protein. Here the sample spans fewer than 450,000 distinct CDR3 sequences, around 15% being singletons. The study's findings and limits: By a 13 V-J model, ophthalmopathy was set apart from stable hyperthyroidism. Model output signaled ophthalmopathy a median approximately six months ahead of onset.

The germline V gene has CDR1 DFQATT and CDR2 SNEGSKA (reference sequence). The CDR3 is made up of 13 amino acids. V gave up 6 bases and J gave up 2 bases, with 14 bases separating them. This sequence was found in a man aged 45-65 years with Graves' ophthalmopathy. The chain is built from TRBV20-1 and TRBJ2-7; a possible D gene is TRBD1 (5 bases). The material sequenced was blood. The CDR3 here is CSAALDTAYEQYF. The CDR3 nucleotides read TGCAGTGCCGCCCTGGACACCGCCTACGAGCAGTACTTC.